What follows are 14 T cell receptor beta chains derived from one specimen sequenced in a study of blood T cell repertoires in COVID-19. The method was immunoSEQ multiplex PCR; TCRdb's version includes in-frame clones alone and lacks a portion of them. The data hold roughly 110,000 clones, with less than 80% observed a single time. Input material: peripheral blood. All receptors come from a man older than 75 with COVID-19, enrolled during active disease.

This clone was picked up a small number of times. The rearrangement joins TRBV7-8 to TRBJ1-1, with a possible D match to TRBD1 (5 bases). Trimming removed 5 bases from V and 7 bases from J, with 8 bases in between. The CDR3 runs to 11 residues. Germline V gene data show CDR1 as SGHVS and CDR2 as FQNEAQ. Here the CDR3 DNA reads TGTGCCAGCAGCCAACAGGTTGAAGCTTTCTTT. Its translation: CASSQQVEAFF.

This chain links TRBV9 with TRBJ2-2; 11 bases map to TRBD2. Trimming removed 4 bases from V and 4 bases from J; junction bases left unmatched: 18. Germline CDR1 reads SGDLS; CDR2 reads YYNGEE. The CDR3 has 20 residues. The CDR3 bases are TGTGCCAGCAGCCTTCCTATGGGACTAGCGGACCCAGGGGTCACCGGGGAGCTGTTTTTT. It yields the protein CASSLPMGLADPGVTGELFF.

The chain links TRBV19 to TRBJ2-1, with D possibly being TRBD2 (6 bases). The CDR3 runs to 16 residues. Trimming took off 4 bases at V and 8 bases at J, with 21 bases between the two ends. The germline CDR1 and CDR2 sequences are LNHDA and SQIVND (reference sequence). The CDR3 here is CASSKKRASPGDEQFF. For the CDR3, the DNA is TGTGCCAGTAGTAAGAAGCGGGCCTCACCGGGGGATGAGCAGTTCTTC.

This clone was observed once. The genes are TRBV18 and TRBJ2-3; weak D call: TRBD2 (6 bases). Trimming pared 3 bases from V and 5 bases from J, leaving 9 bases between. CDR1 is KGHSH, CDR2 LQKENI, per germline. CDR3 length: 13 amino acids. The chain's CDR3 is CASSPRAGDTQYF. In DNA form, the CDR3 reads TGTGCCAGCTCACCGCGAGCGGGAGATACGCAGTATTTT.

This chain connects TRBV19 to TRBJ1-5; TRBD1 might be the D (5 bases). V was clipped by 6 bases and J by 4 bases, with 7 bases between them. The germline V gene has CDR1 LNHDA and CDR2 SQIVND (reference sequence). CDR3 length: 12 amino acids. CDR3 in amino acids: CASSRGNQPQHF. DNA of the CDR3: TGTGCCAGTAGCCGGGGGAATCAGCCCCAGCATTTT.

This clone appeared a few times. The chain carries TRBV7-8 and TRBJ2-1; the match to TRBD2 covers 10 bases. CDR1 SGHVS and CDR2 FQNEAQ come from the germline V gene. V was clipped by 2 bases and J by 9 bases; unmatched bases: 7. The CDR3 totals 15 residues. CDR3 protein: CASSLRTSGYLEQFF. CDR3 DNA sequence: TGTGCCAGCAGCTTAAGGACTAGCGGTTACCTTGAGCAGTTCTTC.

The chain recombines TRBV9 with TRBJ2-7; TRBD1 aligns across 7 bases. Germline V gene data show CDR1 as SGDLS and CDR2 as YYNGEE. J was trimmed by 0 bases and V by 2 bases; bases with no gene match: 2. The CDR3 spans 14 residues. The CDR3 sequence: CASSVDRASYEQYF. CDR3 bases: TGTGCCAGCAGCGTTGACAGGGCCTCCTACGAGCAGTACTTC.

A few counts support this clone. The rearrangement joins TRBV6-2 or TRBV6-3 to TRBJ1-2, with 7 nucleotides matching TRBD1. Germline trimming cut 6 bases from V and 5 bases from J; bases unmatched to any gene: 6. The CDR3 spans 13 residues. Looked up from germline, CDR1 is MNHEY and CDR2 is SVGEGT. The CDR3 loop reads CASSPGTEYGYTF. CDR3 sequence (DNA): TGTGCCAGCAGCCCCGGGACAGAGTATGGCTACACCTTC.

At least ten counts were recorded for this clone. V and J are TRBV6-2 or TRBV6-3 and TRBJ1-5, with a tentative D call TRBD1 (5 bases). V was clipped by 0 bases and J by 5 bases, with 8 bases between them. This CDR3 comprises 14 residues. Germline V gene data show CDR1 as MNHEY and CDR2 as SVGEGT. CDR3 coding DNA: TGTGCCAGCAGTTACTCGGACACTTATCAGCCCCAGCATTTT. It yields the protein CASSYSDTYQPQHF.

The V gene is TRBV3-1 (or the pseudogene TRBV3-2), the J gene TRBJ2-2; perhaps TRBD2 as D (6 bases). Germline CDR1 LGHDT, CDR2 YNNKEL (reference sequence). Trimming shortened V by 2 bases and J by 6 bases, and 13 bases separated the two germline ends. The CDR3 is 15 amino acids. CDR3 sequence reads: CASSQLGGRAGELFF. The DNA of the CDR3 is TGTGCCAGCAGCCAATTAGGAGGGAGAGCCGGGGAGCTGTTTTTT.

The chain carries TRBV2 and TRBJ2-3; D not certain. The CDR3 has 11 residues. Germline CDR1 is SNHLY and CDR2 is FYNNEI. With 4 bases removed from V and 3 bases from J, the gap between germline ends came to 2 bases. CDR3 protein: CASSATDTQYF. Here the CDR3 DNA reads TGTGCCAGCAGTGCTACAGATACGCAGTATTTT.

V is TRBV11-2 and J is TRBJ1-1; D is unclear. The germline V gene has CDR1 SGHAT and CDR2 FQNNGV. The CDR3 runs 14 residues. Trimming removed 0 bases at V and 3 bases at J, with 8 bases between. The CDR3 region has the DNA TGTGCCAGCAGCTTAGACTCAGGATACACTGAAGCTTTCTTT. Residues: CASSLDSGYTEAFF.

The V and J genes are TRBV6-5 and TRBJ2-4; weak D call: TRBD1 (6 bases). CDR1 and CDR2 from the germline V gene are MNHEY and SVGAGI. The V end lost 5 bases, the J end lost 2 bases, and 10 bases lay between the germline ends. CDR3 size: 14 residues. CDR3 in amino acids: CASSTQGTKNIQYF. DNA for the CDR3: TGTGCCAGCAGTACACAGGGTACCAAAAACATTCAGTACTTC.

This clone was seen just once. J is TRBJ2-7 and V is TRBV3-1 (or the pseudogene TRBV3-2), with 10 bases aligning to TRBD2. The J segment lost 3 bases and the V segment lost 6 bases, leaving 5 bases of the junction unmatched. Per the germline V gene, CDR1 is LGHDT and CDR2 is YNNKEL (reference sequence). The CDR3 length is 14 residues. CDR3 DNA sequence: TGTGCCAGCAGACCTAGCGGGAGCAGCTACGAGCAGTACTTC. Protein sequence: CASRPSGSSYEQYF.